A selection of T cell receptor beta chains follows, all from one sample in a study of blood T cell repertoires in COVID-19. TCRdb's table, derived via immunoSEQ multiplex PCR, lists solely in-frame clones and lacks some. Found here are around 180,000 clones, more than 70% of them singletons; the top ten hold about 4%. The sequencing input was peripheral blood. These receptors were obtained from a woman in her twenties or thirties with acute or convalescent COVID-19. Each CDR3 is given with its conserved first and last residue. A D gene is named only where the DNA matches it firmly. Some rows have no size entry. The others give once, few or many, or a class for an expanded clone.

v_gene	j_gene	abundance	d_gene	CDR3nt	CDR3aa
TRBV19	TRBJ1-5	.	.	TGTGCCAGTAGTATTGGGACTTCTAGCAATCAGCCCCAGCATTTT	CASSIGTSSNQPQHF
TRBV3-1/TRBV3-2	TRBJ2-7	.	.	TGTGCCAGCAGCCCCACTCGAGGAAGCTCCTACGAGCAGTACTTC	CASSPTRGSSYEQYF
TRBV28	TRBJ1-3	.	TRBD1	TGTGCCAGCACCCTGGACAGGAGCTCTGGAAACACCATATATTTT	CASTLDRSSGNTIYF
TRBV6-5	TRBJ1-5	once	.	TGTGCCAGCACGGACAGCTTCAATCAGCCCCAGCATTTT	CASTDSFNQPQHF
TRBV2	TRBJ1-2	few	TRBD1	TGTGCCAGCAGTCTATTAACGGGACAGCCTTCTTATGGCTACACCTTC	CASSLLTGQPSYGYTF
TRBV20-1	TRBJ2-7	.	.	TGCAGTGCTAGAGCCAACTACGAGCAGTACTTC	CSARANYEQYF
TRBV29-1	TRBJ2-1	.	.	TGCAGCGTTGCCTCTTACAGGACCGCTTTCTTC	CSVASYRTAFF
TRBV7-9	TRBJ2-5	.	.	TGTGCCAGCAGCCCGAGTACCCAAGAGACCCAGTACTTC	CASSPSTQETQYF
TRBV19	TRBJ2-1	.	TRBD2	TGTGCCAGTAACCCCGCTAGCGGGAGGGCCCCGGTTGAGTTCCAGTTCTTC	CASNPASGRAPVEFQFF
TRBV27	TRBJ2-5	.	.	TGTGCCAGCAGGAGGGCGGGGTCACAAGAGACCCAGTACTTC	CASRRAGSQETQYF
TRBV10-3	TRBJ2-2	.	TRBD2	TGTGCCATCAACGAGCGGGAGGGCCAGGGGGAGCTGTTTTTT	CAINEREGQGELFF
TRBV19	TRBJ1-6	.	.	TGTGCCAGTAGTTTCGGGGGATCTCAGGTTATATCACCCCTCCACTTT	CASSFGGSQVISPLHF
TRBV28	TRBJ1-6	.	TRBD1	TGTGCCAGCAGTTTTCCAGGGGGCGGGTCACCCCTCCACTTT	CASSFPGGGSPLHF
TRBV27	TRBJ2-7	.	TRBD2	TGTGCCACGGGACTAGGGTCCCACGAGCAGTACTTC	CATGLGSHEQYF
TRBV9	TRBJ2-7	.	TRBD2	TGTGCCAGCAGCGCGGGACTAGCGGGATACGAGCAGTACTTC	CASSAGLAGYEQYF
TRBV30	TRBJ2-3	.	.	TGTGCCTGGACTACCACAGATACGCAGTATTTT	CAWTTTDTQYF
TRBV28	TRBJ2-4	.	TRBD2	TGTGCCAGCAGTTCGGGAGGGACCAAAAACATTCAGTACTTC	CASSSGGTKNIQYF
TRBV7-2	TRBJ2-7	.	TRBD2	TGTGCCAGCAGCTTAAGGGCGGGAGGGAGCTCCTACGAGCAGTACTTC	CASSLRAGGSSYEQYF
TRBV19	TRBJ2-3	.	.	TGTGCCAGTAGTATCTCGGGAGCTCCGCGTACGCAGTATTTT	CASSISGAPRTQYF
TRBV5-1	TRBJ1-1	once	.	TGCGCCAGCAGCTCACAGGGTCAGACTGAAGCTTTCTTT	CASSSQGQTEAFF
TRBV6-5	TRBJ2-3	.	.	TGTGCCAGCAGTTATGGGGGCCCCACAGATACGCAGTATTTT	CASSYGGPTDTQYF
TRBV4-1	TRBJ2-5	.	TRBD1	TGCGCCAGCAGCCCCCGGGACAGGGGGCCAGAGACCCAGTACTTC	CASSPRDRGPETQYF
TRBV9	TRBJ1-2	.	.	TGTGCCAGCAGCGCAGGGCTCCGGAACTATGGCTACACCTTC	CASSAGLRNYGYTF
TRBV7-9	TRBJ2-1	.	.	TGTGCCAGCAGCTTAGCAGAGCGGCACTACAATGAGCAGTTCTTC	CASSLAERHYNEQFF
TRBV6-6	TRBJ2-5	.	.	TGTGCCAGCAGTTACTCCCAGGAGACCCAGTACTTC	CASSYSQETQYF
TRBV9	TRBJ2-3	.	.	TGTGCCAGCAGCGCCCAAGTGGGGCCGAGTCATACGCAGTATTTT	CASSAQVGPSHTQYF
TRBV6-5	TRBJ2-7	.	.	TGTGCCAGCAGCGGGGGAGATCAGGGGCAGTACTTC	CASSGGDQGQYF
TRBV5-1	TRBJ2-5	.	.	TGCGCCAGCAGTCAGGGGCGGGGGCCCCAAGAGACCCAGTACTTC	CASSQGRGPQETQYF
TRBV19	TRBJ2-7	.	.	TGTGCCACTTCCTACGAGCAGTACTTC	CATSYEQYF
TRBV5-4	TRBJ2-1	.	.	TGTGCCAGCAGCGGGAGAAGAGAGGGTTCGTGGTACAATGAGCAGTTCTTC	CASSGRREGSWYNEQFF
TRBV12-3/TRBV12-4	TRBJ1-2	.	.	TGTGCCAGCAGGGAACAGGGCAACTATGGCTACACCTTC	CASREQGNYGYTF
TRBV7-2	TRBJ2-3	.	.	TGTGCCAGCAGCTTCAACGGTGGGCCAGATACGCAGTATTTT	CASSFNGGPDTQYF
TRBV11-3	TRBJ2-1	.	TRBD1	TGTGCCAGCAGCACAGGGGTCGGCAATGAGCAGTTCTTC	CASSTGVGNEQFF
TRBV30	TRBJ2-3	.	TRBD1	TGTGCCTGGAGTGCGCGAGGGGGCTACACAGATACGCAGTATTTT	CAWSARGGYTDTQYF
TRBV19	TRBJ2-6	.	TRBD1	TGTGCCAGTAGTCGACAGGGTTCTGGGGCCAACGTCCTGACTTTC	CASSRQGSGANVLTF
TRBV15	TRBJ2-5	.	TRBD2	TGTGCCACCAGCAAACAAACAGGGCGGGGGGAAGAGACCCAGTACTTC	CATSKQTGRGEETQYF
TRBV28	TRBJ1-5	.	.	TGTGCCACCTGGCTAGGAAATCAGCCCCAGCATTTT	CATWLGNQPQHF
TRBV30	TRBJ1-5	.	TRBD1	TGTGCCTGGAGGGGACAGGGAGCCCTTAATCAGCCCCAGCATTTT	CAWRGQGALNQPQHF
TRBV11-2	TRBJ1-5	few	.	TGTGCCAGCAGCCAGGGCCCGATACAGCCCCAGCATTTT	CASSQGPIQPQHF
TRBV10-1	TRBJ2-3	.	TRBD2	TGCGCCAGCGTAGCGGGCCAAGTCACAGATACGCAGTATTTT	CASVAGQVTDTQYF
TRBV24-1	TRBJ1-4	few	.	TGTGCCACGAGCGGACAGAGGGATGAAAAACTGTTTTTT	CATSGQRDEKLFF
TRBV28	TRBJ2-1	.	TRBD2	TGTGCCAGCAGTCCCGGCGGGAGGGCCCATGAGCAGTTCTTC	CASSPGGRAHEQFF
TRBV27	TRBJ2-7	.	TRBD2	TGTGCCAGCAAGACTAGCGGATACTACGAGCAGTACTTC	CASKTSGYYEQYF
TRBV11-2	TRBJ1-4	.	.	TGTGCCAGCAGCTTCGCAACTAATGAAAAACTGTTTTTT	CASSFATNEKLFF
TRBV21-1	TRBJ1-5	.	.	TGTGCCAGCAGCAAATGGGACAGGGGATATCAGCCCCAGCATTTT	CASSKWDRGYQPQHF
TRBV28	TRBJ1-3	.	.	TGTGCCAGCAGACGAACAGGGACCTCTGGAAACACCATATATTTT	CASRRTGTSGNTIYF
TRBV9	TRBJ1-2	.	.	TGTGCCAGCAGCGTCCCGGGAGGCTACACCTTC	CASSVPGGYTF
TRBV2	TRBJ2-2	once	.	TGTGCCAGCAGTGCCGTTCCCGGGGAGCTGTTTTTT	CASSAVPGELFF
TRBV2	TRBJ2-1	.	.	TGTGCCAGCCAGGGACTGAACAATGAGCAGTTCTTC	CASQGLNNEQFF
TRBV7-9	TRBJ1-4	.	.	TGTGCCAGCAGCTTGTGGGAGGCTAATGAAAAACTGTTTTTT	CASSLWEANEKLFF
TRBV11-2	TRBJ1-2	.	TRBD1	TGTGCCAGCAGTACTGGACAGGGGGCAGGGTATGGCTACACCTTC	CASSTGQGAGYGYTF
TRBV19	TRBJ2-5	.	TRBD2	TGTGCCAGTAGTCCTGAGACTAGCGGGAAGTACTTC	CASSPETSGKYF
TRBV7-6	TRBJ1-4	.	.	TGTGCCAGCAGCTTCCAGGCAGGAGGTGATGAAAAACTGTTTTTT	CASSFQAGGDEKLFF
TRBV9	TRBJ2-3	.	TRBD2	TGTGCCAGCAGCGTCGGGACTAGCTCAACGGGTACGCAGTATTTT	CASSVGTSSTGTQYF
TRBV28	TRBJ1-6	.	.	TGTGCCAGCACCCGGAGGGGGAGGGACAATTCACCCCTCCACTTT	CASTRRGRDNSPLHF
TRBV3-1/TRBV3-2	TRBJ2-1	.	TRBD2	TGTGCCAGCAGCCAAGGAAGTCTAGCGGGAGTGAATGAGCAGTTCTTC	CASSQGSLAGVNEQFF
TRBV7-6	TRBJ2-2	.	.	TGTGCCAGCAGCTTAGGTGGCTCCGGGGAGCTGTTTTTT	CASSLGGSGELFF
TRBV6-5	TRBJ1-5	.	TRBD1	TGTGCCAGCAACCCAGGGGGCTATAGCAATCAGCCCCAGCATTTT	CASNPGGYSNQPQHF
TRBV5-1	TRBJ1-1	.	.	TGCGCCAGCAGTGATCAGGTAAACACTGAAGCTTTCTTT	CASSDQVNTEAFF
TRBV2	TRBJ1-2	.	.	TGTGCCAGCAGTCTAGATGGCTACACCTTC	CASSLDGYTF